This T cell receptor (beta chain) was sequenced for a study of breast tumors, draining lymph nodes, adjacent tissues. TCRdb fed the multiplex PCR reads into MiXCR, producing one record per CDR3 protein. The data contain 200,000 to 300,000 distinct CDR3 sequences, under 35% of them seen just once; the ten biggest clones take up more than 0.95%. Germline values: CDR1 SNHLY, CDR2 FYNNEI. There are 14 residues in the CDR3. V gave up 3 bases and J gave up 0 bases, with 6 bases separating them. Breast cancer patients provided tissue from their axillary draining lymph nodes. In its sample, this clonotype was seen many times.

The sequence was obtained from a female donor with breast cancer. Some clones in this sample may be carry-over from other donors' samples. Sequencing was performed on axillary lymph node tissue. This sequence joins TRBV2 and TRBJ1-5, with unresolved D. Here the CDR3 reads CASSDGYSNQPQHF. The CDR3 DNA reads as TGTGCCAGCAGTGATGGATATAGCAATCAGCCCCAGCATTTT. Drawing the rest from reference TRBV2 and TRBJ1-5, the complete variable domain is EPEVTQTPSHQVTQMGQEVILRCVPISNHLYFYWYRQILGQKVEFLVSFYNNEISEKSEIFDDQFSVERPDGSNFTLKIRSTKLEDSAMYFCASSDGYSNQPQHFGDGTRLSIL.